The present T cell receptor beta chain was sequenced within a study of blood T cell repertoires in COVID-19. Study-wide context: Spain, Italy and the United States supplied samples that represented acute and convalescent COVID-19. The cDNA or gDNA used as material had been derived from T cells, B-cell-depleted T cells, or PBMCs.

Each participant's cohort was designated according to participant-reported clinical history. Symptom resolution, clearance, or two negative PCRs marked donors in Cohort 3 as recovered. This table comes from immunoSEQ multiplex PCR, and its TCRdb copy is limited to in-frame clones, with some not included. The data hold approximately 280,000 clones, with 75% to 90% observed a single time. V gave up 2 bases and J gave up 4 bases, with 17 bases separating them. The CDR3 contains 16 residues. Germline V gives CDR1 MNHEY, CDR2 SVGAGI. The sample was PBMCs or T cells enriched from blood (not recorded which). The receptor comes from a woman in her forties or fifties who had recovered from COVID-19. The chain uses TRBV6-5 and TRBJ1-2; D ambiguous. This CDR3 is CASSYASLTNRYGYTF. In nucleotides, the CDR3 is TGTGCCAGCAGTTACGCTTCCCTGACAAACCGCTATGGCTACACCTTC.